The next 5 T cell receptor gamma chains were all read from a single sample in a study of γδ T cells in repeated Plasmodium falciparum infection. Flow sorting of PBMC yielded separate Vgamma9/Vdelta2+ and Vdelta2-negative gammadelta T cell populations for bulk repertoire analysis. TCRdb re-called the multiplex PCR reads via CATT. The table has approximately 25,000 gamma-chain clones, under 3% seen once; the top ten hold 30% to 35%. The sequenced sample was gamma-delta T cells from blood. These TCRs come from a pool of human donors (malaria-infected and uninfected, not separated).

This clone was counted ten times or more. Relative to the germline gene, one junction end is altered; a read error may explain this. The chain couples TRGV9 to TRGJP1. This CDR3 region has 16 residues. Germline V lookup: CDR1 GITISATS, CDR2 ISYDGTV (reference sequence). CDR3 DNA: TGTGCCTTGTGGGACACTAATGATACCACTGGTCGGTTCAAGATATTT. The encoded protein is CALWDTNDTTGRFKIF.

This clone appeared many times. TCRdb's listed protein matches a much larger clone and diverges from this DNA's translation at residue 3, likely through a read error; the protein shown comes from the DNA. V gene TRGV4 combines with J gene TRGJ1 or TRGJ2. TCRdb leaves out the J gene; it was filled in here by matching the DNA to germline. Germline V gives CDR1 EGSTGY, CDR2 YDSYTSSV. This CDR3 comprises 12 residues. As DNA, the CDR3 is TGTGCCGCCTGGGATTATGATTATAAGAAACTCTTT. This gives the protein CAAWDYDYKKLF.

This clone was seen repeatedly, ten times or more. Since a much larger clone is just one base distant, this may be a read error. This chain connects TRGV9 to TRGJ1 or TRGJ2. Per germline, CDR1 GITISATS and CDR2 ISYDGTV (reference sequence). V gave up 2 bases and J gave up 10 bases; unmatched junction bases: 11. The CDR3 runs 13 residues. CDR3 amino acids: CALWEAPIRKKLF. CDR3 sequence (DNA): TGTGCCTTGTGGGAGGCCCCAATTAGGAAGAAACTCTTT.

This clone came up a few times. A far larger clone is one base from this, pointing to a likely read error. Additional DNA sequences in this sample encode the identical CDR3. CDR3 protein: CATWDGRVNYKKLF. CDR3 DNA sequence: TGTGCCACCTGGGATGGGCGGGTAAATTATAAGAAACTCTTT. The rearrangement joins TRGV4 to TRGJ1 or TRGJ2. Since TCRdb gives no J gene, matching the DNA to germline was used here to assign it. Trimming took 0 bases from V and 5 from J; bases not matched to a gene: 7. Germline CDR1 and CDR2: EGSTGY and YDSYTSSV. CDR3 length equals 14 residues.

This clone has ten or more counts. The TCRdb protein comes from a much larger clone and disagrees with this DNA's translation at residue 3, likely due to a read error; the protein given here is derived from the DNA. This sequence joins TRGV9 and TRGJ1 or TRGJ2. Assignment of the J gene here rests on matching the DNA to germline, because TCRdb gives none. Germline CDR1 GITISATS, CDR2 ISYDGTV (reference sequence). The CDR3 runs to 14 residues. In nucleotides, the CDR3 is TGTGCCTCGTGGGAGGTCCCCCATGGGGATAAGAAACTCTTT. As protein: CASWEVPHGDKKLF.